The 22 T cell receptor beta chains listed next were all sequenced from one sample in a study of T-cell memory formation after mild COVID-19. Each CDR3 protein gets one entry after TCRdb re-called the 5' RACE reads with MiXCR. The sample includes about 160,000 distinct CDR3 sequences, roughly 30% of them seen just once. The specimen sequenced was PBMCs or a T cell subset sorted from them (not recorded which). These receptors were obtained from an adult woman who had mild COVID-19 (a few samples of this study predate the infection). Cell type and time point are not known.

This rearrangement joins TRBV6-5 to TRBJ2-1, with 7 bases fitting TRBD1. Germline-derived CDR1 and CDR2 are MNHEY and SVGAGI. The CDR3 loop spans 17 amino acids. V was pared by 5 bases and J by 9 bases, with 19 bases of the junction left unmatched. CDR3 sequence reads: CASSERQGRVMFGEQFF. The CDR3 DNA reads as TGTGCCAGCAGTGAGCGACAGGGCCGGGTAATGTTTGGTGAGCAGTTCTTC.

This clonotype was seen more than once but under ten times. The chain couples TRBV5-1 to TRBJ2-7; no clear D gene. The CDR3 covers 15 residues. With 0 bases removed from V and 0 bases from J, the gap between germline ends came to 10 bases. Germline V gives CDR1 SGHRS, CDR2 YFSETQ. This CDR3 reads CASSLAASHSYEQYF. CDR3 nucleotides: TGCGCCAGCAGCTTGGCCGCCTCCCACTCCTACGAGCAGTACTTC.

The J gene is TRBJ2-2, the V gene TRBV20-1; TRBD1 matches 7 bases. V trimming: 3 bases; J trimming: 7 bases; junction bases outside the gene matches: 5. The CDR3 has 13 amino acids. Looked up from germline, CDR1 is DFQATT and CDR2 is SNEGSKA (reference sequence). CDR3 sequence (DNA): TGCAGTGCTAGCGGGACAGTTGGCGGGGAGCTGTTTTTT. Its translation: CSASGTVGGELFF.

The chain has TRBV9 and TRBJ1-1; 7 bases are shared with TRBD1. Germline CDR1 SGDLS, CDR2 YYNGEE. CDR3 length: 17 amino acids. The ends lost 1 base at V and 1 base at J; junction bases unmatched: 10. The CDR3 sequence: CASSVNDFRTGNTEAFF. The CDR3 bases are TGTGCCAGCAGCGTAAACGACTTTAGGACAGGGAACACTGAAGCTTTCTTT. Based on the CDR3 plus reference TRBV9 and TRBJ1-1, the full variable domain is DSGVTQTPKHLITATGQRVTLRCSPRSGDLSVYWYQQSLDQGLQFLIQYYNGEERAKGNILERFSAQQFPDLHSELNLSSLELGDSALYFCASSVNDFRTGNTEAFFGQGTRLTVV.

This sequence joins TRBV4-2 and TRBJ2-1; D call uncertain. The V end lost 0 bases, the J end lost 12 bases, and 12 bases lay between the germline ends. The germline CDR1 and CDR2 sequences are LGHNA and YNFKEQ. CDR3 length equals 13 residues. CDR3 residues: CASSQEMIGRQFF. CDR3 sequence (DNA): TGTGCCAGCAGCCAAGAGATGATCGGGCGGCAGTTCTTC.

This clonotype was observed many times. V usage is TRBV29-1 and J usage is TRBJ2-2; no reliable D call. Trimming removed 2 bases from V and 0 bases from J, with 4 bases in between. Germline lookup yields CDR1 SQVTM and CDR2 ANQGSEA. The CDR3 is 13 amino acids. CDR3: CSVETANTGELFF. Here the CDR3 DNA reads TGCAGCGTTGAAACAGCGAACACCGGGGAGCTGTTTTTT.

The J gene is TRBJ2-3, the V gene TRBV7-9; D is ambiguous. The V and J ends lost 8 bases and 0 bases respectively, with 15 bases between them. The CDR3 sequence is 15 residues long. Germline V gives CDR1 SEHNR, CDR2 FQNEAQ (reference sequence). The CDR3, as DNA: TGTGCCAGCTTCCCCGGAACAGTTAGCACAGATACGCAGTATTTT. This encodes CASFPGTVSTDTQYF.

This clonotype was detected a few times. The rearrangement uses TRBV7-9 and TRBJ2-1; 8 bases are shared with TRBD1. This CDR3 has 14 amino acids. Germline CDR1 SEHNR, CDR2 FQNEAQ (reference sequence). J was trimmed by 12 bases and V by 5 bases; bases with no gene match: 12. The CDR3 loop is CASSMDRELIGQFF. The CDR3 DNA reads TGTGCCAGCAGCATGGACAGGGAGTTGATTGGGCAGTTCTTC.

The V and J genes are TRBV7-9 and TRBJ2-5; D gene unclear. The CDR3 spans 12 residues. Germline assignment: CDR1 SEHNR and CDR2 FQNEAQ (reference sequence). V gave up 5 bases and J gave up 13 bases, with 17 bases separating them. The CDR3 region is CASSPTGPRWYF. The CDR3 nucleotides are TGTGCCAGCAGCCCGACCGGGCCTAGGTGGTACTTC.

The V and J genes are TRBV2 and TRBJ1-2, with D possibly being TRBD1 (6 bases). Trimming removed 1 base at V and 5 bases at J, with 14 bases between. The CDR3 contains 15 residues. Germline V CDR1 and CDR2: SNHLY, FYNNEI. Here the CDR3 reads CASSEDLNRVYGYTF. The DNA for the CDR3 is TGTGCCAGCAGTGAAGACCTGAACAGGGTATATGGCTACACCTTC.

This chain joins TRBV6-5 and TRBJ1-5; 8 nucleotides agree with TRBD1. CDR1 is MNHEY and CDR2 is SVGAGI in the germline V gene. The length of the CDR3 is 17 residues. Germline trimming cut 5 bases from V and 0 bases from J; bases unmatched to any gene: 9. In nucleotides, the CDR3 is TGTGCCAGCAGTGCTCTTACAGGGGGGGATAGCAATCAGCCCCAGCATTTT. This sequence encodes CASSALTGGDSNQPQHF.

This rearrangement joins TRBV30 to TRBJ1-2; 10 positions match TRBD1. The CDR3 runs 15 residues. With V trimmed by 2 bases and J by 2 bases, 5 bases remained unmatched. Germline CDR1 reads GTSNPN; CDR2 reads SVGIG (reference sequence). In DNA, the CDR3 is TGTGCCTGGAGTCCGGGGACAGGGGCAAACTATGGCTACACCTTC. It encodes CAWSPGTGANYGYTF.

This chain links TRBV29-1 with TRBJ2-3, with D perhaps matching TRBD1 (6 bases). Trimming removed 6 bases at V and 1 base at J, with 11 bases between. The CDR3 consists of 13 residues. Germline-derived CDR1 and CDR2 are SQVTM and ANQGSEA. The CDR3 loop is CSVKGVGTDTQYF. The CDR3 DNA is TGCAGCGTAAAGGGGGTTGGCACAGATACGCAGTATTTT.

V usage is TRBV6-6 and J usage is TRBJ2-3, with D perhaps TRBD2 (7 bases). V was pared by 4 bases and J by 3 bases, with 23 bases between. This CDR3 region has 18 residues. Germline loops: CDR1 MNHNY, CDR2 SVGAGI (reference sequence). CDR3 nucleotide sequence: TGTGCCAGCAGTTGGCTCCCTCGGGGGGCGGATAGTACAGATACGCAGTATTTT. Amino acids: CASSWLPRGADSTDTQYF.

The CDR3 here is CASSLRRAQTTNEKLFF. DNA for the CDR3: TGTGCCAGCAGCTTACGCAGGGCCCAGACAACTAATGAAAAACTGTTTTTT. V usage is TRBV7-8 and J usage is TRBJ1-4; D is possibly TRBD1 (5 bases). The germline V gene has CDR1 SGHVS and CDR2 FQNEAQ. Trimming removed 2 bases at V and 0 bases at J, with 13 bases between. The CDR3 consists of 17 residues.

The genes are TRBV6-1 and TRBJ2-3, with a possible D match to TRBD1 (6 bases). This CDR3 comprises 15 residues. Germline V gives CDR1 MNHNS, CDR2 SASEGT. V was clipped by 3 bases and J by 4 bases, with 14 bases between them. The chain's CDR3 is CASSDQDSDADTQYF. DNA of the CDR3: TGTGCCAGCAGTGACCAGGACAGCGATGCAGATACGCAGTATTTT.

The chain combines TRBV12-3 or TRBV12-4 with TRBJ1-1; tentatively, D is TRBD1 (5 bases). There are 11 residues in the CDR3. V lost 10 bases to trimming and J lost 11 bases, with 17 bases between them. The CDR3 region is CATSDGAAAFF. Written as DNA, the CDR3 is TGTGCCACATCCGACGGGGCTGCCGCTTTCTTT.

This clonotype was counted between two and nine times. The chain is built from TRBV4-2 and TRBJ2-3; D is unclear. CDR1 is LGHNA and CDR2 is YNFKEQ in the germline V gene. The V end lost 1 base, the J end lost 6 bases, and 17 bases lay between the germline ends. The CDR3 has 16 amino acids. CDR3 residues: CASSQVSALETDTQYF. The CDR3 DNA reads as TGTGCCAGCAGCCAAGTCTCGGCTCTAGAAACGGATACGCAGTATTTT.

V and J are TRBV19 and TRBJ1-5; no definite D call. Trimming pared 7 bases from V and 2 bases from J, leaving 21 bases between. CDR3 length equals 17 residues. Germline V CDR1 and CDR2: LNHDA, SQIVND (reference sequence). The CDR3: CASTADRLGYGNQPQHF. CDR3 in DNA: TGTGCCAGTACCGCGGACCGGTTGGGATATGGCAATCAGCCCCAGCATTTT.

The chain employs TRBV29-1 and TRBJ2-7; 13 bases line up with TRBD2. The ends lost 7 bases at V and 5 bases at J; junction bases unmatched: 5. The CDR3 is 13 residues long. Germline-derived CDR1 and CDR2 are SQVTM and ANQGSEA. In nucleotides, the CDR3 is TGCAGCGGACGGACTAGCGGGAGTAACGAGCAGTACTTC. This encodes CSGRTSGSNEQYF.

V gene TRBV24-1 combines with J gene TRBJ2-3, with D unclear. V was pared by 2 bases and J by 1 base, with 3 bases between. The CDR3 has 13 residues. Per germline, CDR1 KGHDR and CDR2 SFDVKD. The CDR3 spells CATSDYGTDTQYF. As DNA, the CDR3 is TGTGCCACCAGTGATTATGGCACAGATACGCAGTATTTT.

This rearrangement joins TRBV7-6 to TRBJ1-6; 11 bases agree with TRBD1. After removal of 3 bases from V and 15 bases from J, the junction contained 7 bases not matched to a gene. Germline assignment: CDR1 SGHVS and CDR2 FNYEAQ. The CDR3 contains 14 residues. The CDR3 loop reads CASSLGQGVRVLHF. The CDR3 DNA follows: TGTGCCAGCAGCTTGGGACAGGGGGTCCGTGTCCTCCACTTT.